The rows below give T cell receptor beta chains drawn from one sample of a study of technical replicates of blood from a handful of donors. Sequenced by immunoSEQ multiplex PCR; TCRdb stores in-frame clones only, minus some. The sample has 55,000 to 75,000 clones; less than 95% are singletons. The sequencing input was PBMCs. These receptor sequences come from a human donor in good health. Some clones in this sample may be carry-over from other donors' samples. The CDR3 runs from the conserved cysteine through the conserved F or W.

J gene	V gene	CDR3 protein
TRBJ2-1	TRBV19	CASSETGFDEQFF
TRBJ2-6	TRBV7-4	CASSLRGYRSGANVLTF
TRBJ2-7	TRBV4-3	CASSPRQGYEQYF
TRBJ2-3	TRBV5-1	CASSGTDTRYF
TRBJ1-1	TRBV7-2	CASAISRDTEAFF
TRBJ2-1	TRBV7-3	CASSLAASSYNEQFF
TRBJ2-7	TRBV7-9	CASSSQGYEQYF
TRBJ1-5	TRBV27	CASSFRTGAQPQHF
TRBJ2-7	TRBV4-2	CASSHPTQAYTYEQYF
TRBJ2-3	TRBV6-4	CASQRGVYHHTDTQYF
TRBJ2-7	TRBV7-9	CASSLDRAAYEQYF
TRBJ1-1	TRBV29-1	CSVAPGQLNTEAFF
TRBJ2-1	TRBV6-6	CASSYGGLAPTLEQFF
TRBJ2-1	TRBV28	CASSLGGSGYNEQFF
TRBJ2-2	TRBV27	CASTFSYGGTGELFF
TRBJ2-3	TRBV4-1	CASSQDQTAGGRAGTDTQYF
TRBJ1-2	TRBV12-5	CASGTGQGNYGYTF
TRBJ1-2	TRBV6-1	CASRQLLGGGYTF
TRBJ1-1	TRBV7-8	CASSLNPRNTEAFF
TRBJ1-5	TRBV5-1	CASSLTGAGNQPQHF
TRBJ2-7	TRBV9	CASSGGTGVRYEQYF
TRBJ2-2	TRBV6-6	CASSSKGTGGPGELFF
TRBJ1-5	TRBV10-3	CATGYGQGNPNNQPQHF
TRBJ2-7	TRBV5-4	CASSLGDNSYEQYF
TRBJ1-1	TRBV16	CASSRSTGSNTEAFF
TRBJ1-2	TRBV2	CASSNRDRALRGDGYTF
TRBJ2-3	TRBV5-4	CASSSGLADTDTQYF
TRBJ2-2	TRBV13	CASSPTENTGELFF
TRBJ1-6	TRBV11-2	CASSLFRSLNSPLHF
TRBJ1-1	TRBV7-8	CASSLIGRGTEAFF
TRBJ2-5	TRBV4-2	CASGEGGQETQYF
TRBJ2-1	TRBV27	CASRLSLGQGDYNEQFF
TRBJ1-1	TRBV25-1	CASSSTGDPHTEAFF
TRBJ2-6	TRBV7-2	CASSSGSSGANVLTF
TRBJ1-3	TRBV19	CASRTGGNTIYF
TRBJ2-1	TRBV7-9	CASSRTSDYNEQFF
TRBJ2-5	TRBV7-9	CASSLGQGAGETQYF
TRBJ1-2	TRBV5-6	CASSLDRGYYGYTF
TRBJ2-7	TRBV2	CASSVQQAYEQYF
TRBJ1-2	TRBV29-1	CSVGIEGYTF
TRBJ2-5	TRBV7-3	CASSLYGTAAETQYF
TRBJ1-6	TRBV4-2	CASSQGGGNNSPLHF
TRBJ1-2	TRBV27	CASSLGLNYGYTF
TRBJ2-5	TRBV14	CASSRYRGLETQYF
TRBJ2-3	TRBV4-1	CASSQVWTEGSDTQYF
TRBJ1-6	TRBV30	CAWRPGDSPLHF
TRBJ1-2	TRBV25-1	CASSETWGGSRGGYTF
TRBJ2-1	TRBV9	CASSPTSGGYNEQFF
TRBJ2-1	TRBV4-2	CASSQVAGGGGEQFF
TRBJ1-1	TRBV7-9	CASSPREAPEAFF
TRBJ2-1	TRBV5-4	CASSPGQGGNEQFF
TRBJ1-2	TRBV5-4	CASSPSDRVGHTF
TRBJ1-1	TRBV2	CAGTRGQNTEAFF
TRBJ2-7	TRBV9	CASSARQGVEQYF
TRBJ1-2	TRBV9	CASSAWTANYGYTF